This entry lists 10 T cell receptor beta chains sequenced from one sample in a study of beta chain features in type 1 diabetes. Reverse transcription of all isolated RNA meant that expressed TCRB transcripts were sequenced. Here immunoSEQ multiplex PCR was the method, and the copy in TCRdb shows in-frame clones only, minus some. The repertoire has 850,000 to 900,000 clones, 17% of them found once; the top ten carry about 0.02%. Sequencing input: naive CD4+ T cells from blood. The receptor set was obtained from a woman aged 18 to 35 in good health.

The table lists this clone with a few counts. The chain uses TRBV6-6 and TRBJ2-5; D uncertain. The CDR3 has 14 residues. V lost 0 bases, J lost 2 bases, and 7 bases lay in between. Germline V gene sequence: CDR1 MNHNY, CDR2 SVGAGI (reference sequence). In DNA form, the CDR3 reads TGTGCCAGCAGTTACTCAGGGAATCAAGAGACCCAGTACTTC. It codes for CASSYSGNQETQYF.

The CDR3 DNA sequence: TGTGCCAGCAGCATTGCGGGAGGGCCATCCGAGACCCAGTACTTC. Translated: CASSIAGGPSETQYF. This rearrangement joins TRBV7-9 to TRBJ2-5; 9 bases map to TRBD2. With V trimmed by 5 bases and J by 5 bases, 9 bases remained unmatched. Germline V gives CDR1 SEHNR, CDR2 FQNEAQ (reference sequence). The CDR3 loop spans 15 amino acids.

The gene calls are TRBV5-4 and TRBJ2-5; 11 bases fit TRBD1. V dropped 5 bases and J dropped 4; count of bases not matched to a gene: 10. CDR3 size: 16 residues. The V gene's germline CDR1 is SGHNT and CDR2 YYREEE (reference sequence). CDR3 nucleotides: TGTGCCAGCAGGTCCATAGGACAGGGGGCGGGAGAGACCCAGTACTTC. It yields the protein CASRSIGQGAGETQYF.

There are a few counts of this clone. The V call is TRBV4-3, the J call TRBJ2-3; 10 bases align to TRBD2. The germline gives CDR1 LGHNA, CDR2 YSLEER. The CDR3 spans 17 residues. The V and J ends lost 0 bases and 5 bases, in that order; junction bases with no gene match: 8. The CDR3 loop reads CASSQDRASGRVDTQYF. The CDR3 coding sequence is TGCGCCAGCAGCCAAGATCGGGCTAGCGGGAGAGTAGATACGCAGTATTTT.

Notes on this clone: Other DNA sequences from this sample encode an identical CDR3 as well. The gene calls are TRBV19 and TRBJ2-5, with 9 bases fitting TRBD1. The CDR3 has 13 amino acids. The V gene's germline CDR1 is LNHDA and CDR2 SQIVND (reference sequence). Trimming removed 5 bases from V and 3 bases from J; junction bases left unmatched: 1. The CDR3, as DNA: TGTGCCAGTAGTTGGGACAGGGAAGAGACCCAGTACTTC. This encodes CASSWDREETQYF.

The V and J genes are TRBV7-6 and TRBJ2-1; 9 bases agree with TRBD2. The ends lost 1 base at V and 7 bases at J; junction bases unmatched: 8. CDR1 and CDR2 (germline): SGHVS, FNYEAQ. The CDR3 covers 16 residues. The CDR3 DNA is TGTGCCAGCAGCTTAGGCCTCGCGGGAGGGAGAAATGAGCAGTTCTTC. Its protein product is CASSLGLAGGRNEQFF.

This clone occurred a few times. This sample includes further DNA sequences coding for the same CDR3. V gene TRBV27 combines with J gene TRBJ2-5; D is ambiguous. V gave up 2 bases and J gave up 5 bases, with 9 bases separating them. The CDR3 extends over 13 amino acids. The germline V gene encodes CDR1 MNHEY and CDR2 SMNVEV (reference sequence). The CDR3 loop is CASSLRAFETQYF. For the CDR3, the DNA is TGTGCCAGCAGTTTACGGGCTTTTGAGACCCAGTACTTC.

This clone was counted a few times. The rearrangement uses TRBV18 and TRBJ1-2; D possibly corresponds to TRBD1 (6 bases). V was shortened by 2 bases and J by 5 bases, with 21 bases between the two germline ends. Germline V lookup: CDR1 KGHSH, CDR2 LQKENI. CDR3 length: 17 residues. CDR3 DNA sequence: TGTGCCAGCTCACCAACCCCGCTAGCTGGGGGCCAATATGGCTACACCTTC. As protein: CASSPTPLAGGQYGYTF. Full variable domain (remainder filled in from reference TRBV18 and TRBJ1-2): NAGVMQNPRHLVRRRGQEARLRCSPMKGHSHVYWYRQLPEEGLKFMVYLQKENIIDESGMPKERFSAEFPKEGPSILRIQQVVRGDSAAYFCASSPTPLAGGQYGYTFGSGTRLTVV.

CDR3 nucleotide sequence: TGTGCCAGCAGCTCGGGACTAGCGGGAGGCCCCTCCTACAATGAGCAGTTCTTC. It codes for CASSSGLAGGPSYNEQFF. The gene calls are TRBV7-2 and TRBJ2-1; 15 nucleotides align to TRBD2. The CDR3 contains 18 residues. The germline V gene encodes CDR1 SGHTA and CDR2 FQGNSA. The ends lost 4 bases at V and 0 bases at J; junction bases unmatched: 4.

This clone was counted a few times. This chain joins TRBV7-2 and TRBJ2-3; D is unclear. V was pared by 2 bases and J by 6 bases, with 18 bases between. The CDR3 is 16 amino acids. Germline V CDR1 and CDR2: SGHTA, FQGNSA. CDR3 coding DNA: TGTGCCAGCAGCTTATGGGTCCGGTCCTTAACCGATACGCAGTATTTT. Its translation is CASSLWVRSLTDTQYF.